This passage covers 6 T cell receptor beta chains from one sample sequenced in a study of blood T cell repertoires in COVID-19. Measured with immunoSEQ multiplex PCR; TCRdb has only the in-frame clones, and not every one. In the table there are 250,000 to 350,000 clones, 88% of which are singletons. Sequenced: peripheral blood. Source of these receptors: a woman between 25 and 40 years old with COVID-19, enrolled during active disease.

The chain combines TRBV4-1 with TRBJ2-1; D perhaps matches TRBD1 (5 bases). Germline V gives CDR1 MGHRA, CDR2 YSYEKL. V was pared by 1 base and J by 4 bases, with 20 bases between. CDR3 size: 18 residues. The CDR3: CASSQGPLLHQGYNEQFF. In DNA form, the CDR3 reads TGCGCCAGCAGCCAAGGACCCCTTCTCCACCAGGGTTACAATGAGCAGTTCTTC.

This clone was counted once. The chain uses TRBV27 and TRBJ2-2; 9 nucleotides match TRBD2. The CDR3 consists of 16 residues. CDR1 is MNHEY and CDR2 is SMNVEV in the germline V gene (reference sequence). Unmatched junction bases numbered 5, after V lost 3 bases and J lost 3 bases. The CDR3 DNA is TGTGCCAGCAGTTTGGCAGCGGGAGGTTACACCGGGGAGCTGTTTTTT. This gives the protein CASSLAAGGYTGELFF.

The chain combines TRBV9 with TRBJ2-1; D possibly corresponds to TRBD2 (6 bases). The CDR3 extends over 13 amino acids. The V end lost 3 bases, the J end lost 6 bases, and 10 bases lay between the germline ends. From germline, CDR1 is SGDLS and CDR2 YYNGEE. The CDR3: CASSAGVFNEQFF. CDR3 DNA: TGTGCCAGCAGCGCGGGGGTGTTCAATGAGCAGTTCTTC.

This rearrangement joins TRBV20-1 to TRBJ1-5; the D gene is possibly TRBD1 (6 bases). This CDR3 spans 15 amino acids. Looked up from germline, CDR1 is DFQATT and CDR2 is SNEGSKA (reference sequence). V lost 3 bases, J lost 5 bases, and 17 bases lay in between. In nucleotides, the CDR3 is TGCAGTGCTAGTGCAGGGGTTGGTCAGGATCAGCCCCAGCATTTT. Its protein is CSASAGVGQDQPQHF.

The rearrangement links TRBV9 to TRBJ2-7; D is ambiguous. CDR3 length equals 14 residues. Deletions cut 4 bases from V and 7 bases from J, with 18 bases between. Germline V gene lookup returns CDR1 SGDLS and CDR2 YYNGEE. In DNA form, the CDR3 reads TGTGCCAGCAGCCCTCGGCGGAACCCTGGGGAGCAGTACTTC. Encoded protein: CASSPRRNPGEQYF.

V gene TRBV18 combines with J gene TRBJ1-4; no reliable D call. The CDR3 has 16 residues. The ends were cut back, 2 bases at V and 8 bases at J, with 18 bases in the middle. The germline CDR1 and CDR2 sequences are KGHSH and LQKENI. CDR3 DNA: TGTGCCAGCTCACCAACGGCCTCGAGCAGAGGCGAAAAACTGTTTTTT. Translated: CASSPTASSRGEKLFF.